This TCR delta chain is drawn from a study of Vδ1+ human thymocytes. Points from the study as a whole: Despite high sort purity, approximately 20% of thymic T cell receptor delta sequences were Vdelta2. In the thymus, TRG and TRD repertoires looked highly polyclonal with Gaussian CDR3 lengths.

Vdelta1+ thymocyte sorts reached between about 98% and 99.6% purity. Points on this clone: Antigen unknown.

Extracted RNA was reverse transcribed into cDNA. Multiplex PCR used pooled V-gene forward primers and a constant-region reverse primer to amplify CDR3s. TCRdb reanalysed the multiplex PCR reads with CATT. The data contain roughly 56,000 delta-chain clones, roughly 16% of them seen just once; the ten biggest clones take up under 0.5%. V lost 0 bases and J lost 1; bases outside the gene matches: 20. The CDR3 is 23 residues long. CDR1 TSWWSYY and CDR2 QGS come from the germline V gene. The chain couples TRDV1 to TRDJ1, with 13 positions matching TRDD3. This sequence originates from a girl under three years old who had congenital heart surgery. Sample: Vdelta1+ gamma-delta thymocytes from the thymus. Specified subset: FACS-sorted CD3+ TCRalphabeta- TCRVdelta1+ TCRVdelta2- thymocytes. CDR3 sequence reads: CALGELSGWRNVLGDTCTDKLIF. CDR3 DNA: TGTGCTCTTGGGGAACTTTCCGGCTGGCGGAACGTACTGGGGGATACGTGCACCGATAAACTCATCTTT.